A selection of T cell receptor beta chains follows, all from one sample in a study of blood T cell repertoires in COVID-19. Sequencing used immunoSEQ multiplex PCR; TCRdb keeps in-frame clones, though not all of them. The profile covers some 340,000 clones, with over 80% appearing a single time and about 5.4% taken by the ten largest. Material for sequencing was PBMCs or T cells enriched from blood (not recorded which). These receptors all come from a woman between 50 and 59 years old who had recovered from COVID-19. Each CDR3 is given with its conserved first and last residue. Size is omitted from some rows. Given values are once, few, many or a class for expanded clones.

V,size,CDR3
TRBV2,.,CASRSSSNPGTEAFF
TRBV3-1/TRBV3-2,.,CASSQITGDSSGNTIYF
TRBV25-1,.,CASRDPGQGLAGELFF
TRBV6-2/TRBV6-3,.,CASSPPGRLHNEQFF
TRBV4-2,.,CASSQGGGWQETQYF
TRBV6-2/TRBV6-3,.,CASSNLTGSRSGNTIYF
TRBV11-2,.,CASSFTGQPNTGELFF
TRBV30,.,CAWSGYGQGGTEAFF
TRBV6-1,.,CASSEDVATRISGNTIYF
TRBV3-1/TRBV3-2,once,CASSARQGTDTQYF
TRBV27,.,CASSSLDRGGQPQHF
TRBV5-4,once,CASSWGGRDQPQHF
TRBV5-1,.,CASSLGFEETQYF
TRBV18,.,CASSPPGGNQPQHF
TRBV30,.,CAKGDRDEKLFF
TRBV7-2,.,CASSLLSQGSGELFF
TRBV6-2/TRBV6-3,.,CASSYSGGLRNEQFF
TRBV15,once,CATSRVGTDQETQYF
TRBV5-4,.,CASSLDPGTGGQPQHF
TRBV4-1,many,CASSPGMNTEAFF
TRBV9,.,CASSVSPGQAYEQYF
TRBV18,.,CASSLTSLGTTEAFF
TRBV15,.,CATSHGYMSTDTQYF
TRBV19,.,CASRPGGFRGGYGYTF
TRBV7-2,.,CASSLWPQGTRSGYTF
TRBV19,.,CASQGQTHEQYF
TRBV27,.,CASSLNRSGGGYTF
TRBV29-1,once,CSVDNTRVITEAFF
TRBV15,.,CATSRIDRDTDTQYF
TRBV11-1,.,CASSRRSGANVLTF
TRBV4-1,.,CASSHRGGPTEAFF